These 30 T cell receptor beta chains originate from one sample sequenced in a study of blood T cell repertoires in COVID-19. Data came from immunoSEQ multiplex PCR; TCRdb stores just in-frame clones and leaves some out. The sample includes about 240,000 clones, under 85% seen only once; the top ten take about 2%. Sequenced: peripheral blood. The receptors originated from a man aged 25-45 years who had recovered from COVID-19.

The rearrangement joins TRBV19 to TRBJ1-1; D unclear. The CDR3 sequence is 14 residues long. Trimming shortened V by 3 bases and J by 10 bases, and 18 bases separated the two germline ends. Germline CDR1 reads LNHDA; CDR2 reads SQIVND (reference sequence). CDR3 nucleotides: TGTGCCAGTAGTATCCCTAGGGCTTCGGGAGGAGCTTTCTTT. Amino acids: CASSIPRASGGAFF. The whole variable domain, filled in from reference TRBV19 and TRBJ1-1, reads DGGITQSPKYLFRKEGQNVTLSCEQNLNHDAMYWYRQDPGQGLRLIYYSQIVNDFQKGDIAEGYSVSREKKESFPLTVTSAQKNPTAFYLCASSIPRASGGAFFGQGTRLTVV.

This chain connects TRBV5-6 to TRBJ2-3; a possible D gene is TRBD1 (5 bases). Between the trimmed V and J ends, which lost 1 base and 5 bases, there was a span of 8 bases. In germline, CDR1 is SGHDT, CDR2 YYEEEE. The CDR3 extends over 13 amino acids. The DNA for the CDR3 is TGTGCCAGCAGCTTGAAGGGGCTAGATACGCAGTATTTT. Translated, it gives CASSLKGLDTQYF.

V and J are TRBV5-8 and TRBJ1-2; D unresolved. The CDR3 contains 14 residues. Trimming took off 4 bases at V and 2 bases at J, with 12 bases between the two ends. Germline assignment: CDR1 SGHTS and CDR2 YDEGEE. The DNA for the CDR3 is TGTGCCAGCAGCCGATTGAGATCCAACTATGGCTACACCTTC. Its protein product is CASSRLRSNYGYTF.

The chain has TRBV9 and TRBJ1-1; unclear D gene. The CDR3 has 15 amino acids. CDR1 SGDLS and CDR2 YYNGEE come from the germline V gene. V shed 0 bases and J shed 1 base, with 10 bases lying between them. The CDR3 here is CASSVGPGTNTEAFF. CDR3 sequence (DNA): TGTGCCAGCAGCGTAGGCCCGGGAACGAACACTGAAGCTTTCTTT.

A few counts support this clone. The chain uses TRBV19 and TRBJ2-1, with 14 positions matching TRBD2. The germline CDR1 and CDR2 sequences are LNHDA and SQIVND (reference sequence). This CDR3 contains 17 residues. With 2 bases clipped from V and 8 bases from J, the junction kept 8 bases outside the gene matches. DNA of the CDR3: TGTGCCAGTAGTATAACACCCGGGACTAGCGGGGGCTATGAGCAGTTCTTC. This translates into CASSITPGTSGGYEQFF.

DNA of the CDR3: TGTGCCACTAGAGAGGGGGAGCTGTTTTTT. Translation gives CATREGELFF. The chain has TRBV10-3 and TRBJ2-2; D not certain. This CDR3 region has 10 residues. V lost 10 bases to trimming and J lost 8 bases, with 8 bases between them. Germline V gene data show CDR1 as ENHRY and CDR2 as SYGVKD.

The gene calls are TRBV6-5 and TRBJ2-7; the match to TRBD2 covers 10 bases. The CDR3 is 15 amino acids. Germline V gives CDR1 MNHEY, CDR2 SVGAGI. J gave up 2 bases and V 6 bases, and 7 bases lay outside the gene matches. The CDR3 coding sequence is TGTGCCAGCAGCCTCCTAGCGGGGGCCGCCTACGAGCAGTACTTC. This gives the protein CASSLLAGAAYEQYF.

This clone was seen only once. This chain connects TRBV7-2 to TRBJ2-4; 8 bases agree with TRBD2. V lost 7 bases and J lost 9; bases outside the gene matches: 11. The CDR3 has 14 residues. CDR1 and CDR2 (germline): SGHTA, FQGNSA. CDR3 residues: CASTGRVLGGIQYF. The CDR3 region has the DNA TGTGCCAGCACCGGGAGGGTGCTGGGCGGCATTCAGTACTTC.

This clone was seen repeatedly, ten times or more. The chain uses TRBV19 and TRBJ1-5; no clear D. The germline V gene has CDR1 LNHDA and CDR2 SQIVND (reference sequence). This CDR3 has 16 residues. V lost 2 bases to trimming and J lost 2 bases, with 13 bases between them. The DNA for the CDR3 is TGTGCCAGTAGTATATTTGGAGGGATCGGCAATCAGCCCCAGCATTTT. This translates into CASSIFGGIGNQPQHF.

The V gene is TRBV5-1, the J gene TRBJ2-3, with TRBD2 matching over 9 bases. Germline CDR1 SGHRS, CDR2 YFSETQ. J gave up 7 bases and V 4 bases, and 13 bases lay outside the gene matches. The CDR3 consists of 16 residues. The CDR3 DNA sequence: TGCGCCAGCAGCGCCATGGCGGGGGGGTACCGAAATACGCAGTATTTT. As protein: CASSAMAGGYRNTQYF.

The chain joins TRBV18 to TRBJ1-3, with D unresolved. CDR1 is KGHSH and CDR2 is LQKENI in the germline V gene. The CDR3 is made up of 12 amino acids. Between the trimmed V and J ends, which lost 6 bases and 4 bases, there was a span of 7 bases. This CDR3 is CASSREGNTIYF. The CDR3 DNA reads TGTGCCAGCTCGCGCGAAGGAAACACCATATATTTT.

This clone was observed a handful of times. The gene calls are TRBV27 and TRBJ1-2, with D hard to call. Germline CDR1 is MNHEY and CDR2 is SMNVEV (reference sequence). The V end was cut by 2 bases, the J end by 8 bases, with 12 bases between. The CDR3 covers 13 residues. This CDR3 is CASSLSSRLGYTF. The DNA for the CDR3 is TGTGCCAGCAGTTTAAGTTCCAGACTCGGCTACACCTTC.

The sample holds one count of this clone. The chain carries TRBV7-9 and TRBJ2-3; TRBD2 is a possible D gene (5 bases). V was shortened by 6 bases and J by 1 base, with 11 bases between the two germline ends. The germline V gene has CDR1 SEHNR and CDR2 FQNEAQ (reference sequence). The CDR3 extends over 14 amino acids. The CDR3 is CASSQGGRTDTQYF. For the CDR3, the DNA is TGTGCCAGCAGTCAAGGCGGGCGCACAGATACGCAGTATTTT.

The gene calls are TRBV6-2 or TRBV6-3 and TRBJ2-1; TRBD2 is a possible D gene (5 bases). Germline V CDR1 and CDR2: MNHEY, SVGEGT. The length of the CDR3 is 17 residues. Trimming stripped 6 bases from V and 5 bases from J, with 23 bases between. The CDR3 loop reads CASSNPLRASADNEQFF. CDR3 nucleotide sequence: TGTGCCAGCAGCAATCCCCTTCGGGCCTCAGCGGACAATGAGCAGTTCTTC.

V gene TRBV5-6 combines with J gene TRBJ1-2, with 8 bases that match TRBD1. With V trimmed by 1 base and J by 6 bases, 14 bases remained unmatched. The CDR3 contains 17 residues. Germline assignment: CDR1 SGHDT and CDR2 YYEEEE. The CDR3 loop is CASSLTLRGRGLDGYTF. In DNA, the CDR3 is TGTGCCAGCAGCTTGACCCTGCGGGGCAGGGGGCTCGATGGCTACACCTTC. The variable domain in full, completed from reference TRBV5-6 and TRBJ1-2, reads DAGVTQSPTHLIKTRGQQVTLRCSPKSGHDTVSWYQQALGQGPQFIFQYYEEEERQRGNFPDRFSGHQFPNYSSELNVNALLLGDSALYLCASSLTLRGRGLDGYTFGSGTRLTVV.

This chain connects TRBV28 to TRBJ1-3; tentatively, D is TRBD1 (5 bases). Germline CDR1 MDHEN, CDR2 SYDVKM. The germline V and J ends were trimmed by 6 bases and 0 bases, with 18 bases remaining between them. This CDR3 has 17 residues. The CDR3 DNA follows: TGTGCCAGCAGCCCCATGGACATAAGATCCTCTGGAAACACCATATATTTT. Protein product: CASSPMDIRSSGNTIYF.

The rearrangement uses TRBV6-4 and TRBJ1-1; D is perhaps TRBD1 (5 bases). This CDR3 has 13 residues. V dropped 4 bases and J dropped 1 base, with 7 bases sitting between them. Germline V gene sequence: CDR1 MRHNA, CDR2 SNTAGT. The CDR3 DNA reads TGTGCCAGCAGTGTAGGACAGAACACTGAAGCTTTCTTT. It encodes CASSVGQNTEAFF.

This chain's CDR3 is CASSSLSGGSYNEQFF. The CDR3 DNA is TGTGCCAGCAGTTCCCTCAGCGGGGGGTCTTACAATGAGCAGTTCTTC. The V call is TRBV27, the J call TRBJ2-1; TRBD2 matches 9 bases. This CDR3 has 16 residues. Germline V CDR1 and CDR2: MNHEY, SMNVEV (reference sequence). V was clipped by 4 bases and J by 4 bases; unmatched bases: 8.

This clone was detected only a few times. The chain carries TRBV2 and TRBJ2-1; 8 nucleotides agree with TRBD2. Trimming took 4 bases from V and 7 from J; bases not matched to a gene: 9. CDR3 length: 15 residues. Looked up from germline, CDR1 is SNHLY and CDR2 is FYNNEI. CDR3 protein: CASSVNGGARNEQFF. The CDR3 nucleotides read TGTGCCAGCAGTGTTAACGGGGGGGCTCGGAATGAGCAGTTCTTC.

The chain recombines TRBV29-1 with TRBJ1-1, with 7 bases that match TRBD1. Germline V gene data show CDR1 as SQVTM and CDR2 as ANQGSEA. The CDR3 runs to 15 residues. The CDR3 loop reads CGGGSPDRANTEAFF. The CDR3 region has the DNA TGCGGCGGGGGCTCCCCTGACAGGGCGAACACTGAAGCTTTCTTT.

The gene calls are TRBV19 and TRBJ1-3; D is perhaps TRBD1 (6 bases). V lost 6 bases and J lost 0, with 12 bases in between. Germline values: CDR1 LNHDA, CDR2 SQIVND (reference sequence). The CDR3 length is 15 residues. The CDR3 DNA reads TGTGCCAGTAGGAACGACAGGCTCTCTGGAAACACCATATATTTT. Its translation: CASRNDRLSGNTIYF. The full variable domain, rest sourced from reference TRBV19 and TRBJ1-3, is DGGITQSPKYLFRKEGQNVTLSCEQNLNHDAMYWYRQDPGQGLRLIYYSQIVNDFQKGDIAEGYSVSREKKESFPLTVTSAQKNPTAFYLCASRNDRLSGNTIYFGEGSWLTVV.

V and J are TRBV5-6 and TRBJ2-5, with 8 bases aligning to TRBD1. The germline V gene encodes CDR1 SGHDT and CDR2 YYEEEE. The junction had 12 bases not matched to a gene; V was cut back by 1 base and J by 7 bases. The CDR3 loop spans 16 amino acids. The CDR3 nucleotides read TGTGCCAGCAGCTTGCAGGGGGCTATAGCTTCTGGGACCCAGTACTTC. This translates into CASSLQGAIASGTQYF.

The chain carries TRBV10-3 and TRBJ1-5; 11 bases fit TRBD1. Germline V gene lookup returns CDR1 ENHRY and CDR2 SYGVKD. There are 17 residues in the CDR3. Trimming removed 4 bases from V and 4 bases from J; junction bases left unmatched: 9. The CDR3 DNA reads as TGTGCCATCAGTGCAGGACCTGGGACAGGGGGGAATCAGCCCCAGCATTTT. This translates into CAISAGPGTGGNQPQHF.

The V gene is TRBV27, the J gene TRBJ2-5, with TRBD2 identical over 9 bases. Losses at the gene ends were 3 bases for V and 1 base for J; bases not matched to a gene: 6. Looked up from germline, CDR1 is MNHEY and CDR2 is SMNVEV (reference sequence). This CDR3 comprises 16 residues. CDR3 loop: CASSLVSSGAQETQYF. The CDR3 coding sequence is TGTGCCAGCAGTTTGGTTTCTAGCGGGGCCCAAGAGACCCAGTACTTC.

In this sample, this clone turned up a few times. CDR3 bases: TGTGCCAGCAGTTTTGAACAAAATAATTCACCCCTCCACTTT. Its translation: CASSFEQNNSPLHF. The chain links TRBV28 to TRBJ1-6, with D unclear. The CDR3 is made up of 14 amino acids. In germline, CDR1 is MDHEN, CDR2 SYDVKM. V was trimmed by 3 bases and J by 5 bases, leaving 8 bases between them. The entire variable domain, with the rest obtained from reference TRBV28 and TRBJ1-6, is as follows: DVKVTQSSRYLVKRTGEKVFLECVQDMDHENMFWYRQDPGLGLRLIYFSYDVKMKEKGDIPEGYSVSREKKERFSLILESASTNQTSMYLCASSFEQNNSPLHFGNGTRLTVT.

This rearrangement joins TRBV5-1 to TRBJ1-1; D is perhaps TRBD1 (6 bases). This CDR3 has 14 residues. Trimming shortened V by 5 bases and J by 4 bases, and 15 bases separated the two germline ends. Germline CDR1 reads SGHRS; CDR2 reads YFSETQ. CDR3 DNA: TGCGCCAGCAGGTCGAAACAGGGTTTCACTGAAGCTTTCTTT. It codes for CASRSKQGFTEAFF.

CDR3 region: CASRGTGSRYNEQFF. In DNA, the CDR3 is TGTGCCAGCAGGGGGACAGGGTCGAGGTACAATGAGCAGTTCTTC. This chain uses TRBV28 with TRBJ2-1; 9 nucleotides align to TRBD1. The CDR3 extends over 15 amino acids. With V trimmed by 6 bases and J by 4 bases, 7 bases remained unmatched. Germline V gene lookup returns CDR1 MDHEN and CDR2 SYDVKM.

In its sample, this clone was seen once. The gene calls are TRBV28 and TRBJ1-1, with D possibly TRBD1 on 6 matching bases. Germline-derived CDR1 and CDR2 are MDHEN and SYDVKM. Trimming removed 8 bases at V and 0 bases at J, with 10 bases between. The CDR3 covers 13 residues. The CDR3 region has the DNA TGTGCCAGCTCAGGACAGATGAACACTGAAGCTTTCTTT. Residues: CASSGQMNTEAFF. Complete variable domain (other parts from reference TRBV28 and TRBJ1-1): DVKVTQSSRYLVKRTGEKVFLECVQDMDHENMFWYRQDPGLGLRLIYFSYDVKMKEKGDIPEGYSVSREKKERFSLILESASTNQTSMYLCASSGQMNTEAFFGQGTRLTVV.

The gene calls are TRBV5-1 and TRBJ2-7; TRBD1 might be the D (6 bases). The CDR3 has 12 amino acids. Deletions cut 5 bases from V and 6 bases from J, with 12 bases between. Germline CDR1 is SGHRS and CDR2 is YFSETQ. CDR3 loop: CASSSKGGEQYF. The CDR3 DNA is TGCGCCAGCAGTTCCAAAGGGGGCGAGCAGTACTTC.

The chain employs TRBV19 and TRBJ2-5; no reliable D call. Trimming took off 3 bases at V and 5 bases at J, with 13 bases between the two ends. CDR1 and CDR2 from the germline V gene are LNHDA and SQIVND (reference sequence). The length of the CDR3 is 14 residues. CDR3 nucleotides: TGTGCCAGTAGTATTGTTGAACAGTCCGAGACCCAGTACTTC. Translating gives CASSIVEQSETQYF.